The 13 T cell receptor beta chains below all came from one sample that was sequenced in a study of T cell repertoires in cytomegalovirus infection. TCRdb re-called the reads with MiXCR, one entry per CDR3 protein. The data hold roughly 310,000 distinct CDR3 sequences, with about a sixth observed a single time. Sequencing was performed on PBMCs. These receptors all stem from a human donor in good health (CMV status not recorded). Some clones in this sample may be carry-over from other donors' samples.

This clonotype appeared many times. The chain is built from TRBV11-2 and TRBJ2-2, with 8 bases lining up with TRBD1. CDR3 length: 16 residues. The germline V gene encodes CDR1 SGHAT and CDR2 FQNNGV. Unmatched junction bases numbered 10, after V lost 4 bases and J lost 6 bases. CDR3 sequence: CASSSTFGRGPGELFF. The CDR3 nucleotides read TGTGCCAGCAGCTCCACATTCGGCAGGGGGCCCGGGGAGCTGTTTTTT.

This chain uses TRBV12-3 or TRBV12-4 with TRBJ1-1, with D uncertain. V lost 5 bases, J lost 4 bases, and 17 bases lay in between. The CDR3 sequence is 15 residues long. CDR3 protein: CASSNIGRVGTEAFF. The CDR3 bases are TGTGCCAGCAGTAATATAGGACGAGTGGGCACTGAAGCTTTCTTT.

In its sample, this clonotype was seen many times. The rearrangement joins TRBV7-2 to TRBJ1-2; D uncertain. This CDR3 is 13 amino acids long. Trimming removed 5 bases at V and 6 bases at J, with 13 bases between. The germline gives CDR1 SGHTA, CDR2 FQGNSA. The CDR3 here is CASSPLAVDGYTF. The CDR3 DNA reads TGTGCCAGCAGCCCATTAGCGGTAGATGGCTACACCTTC.

The chain links TRBV20-1 to TRBJ1-1; tentatively, D is TRBD1 (5 bases). The V gene lost 5 bases and the J gene lost 3 bases, with 16 bases spanning the gap. Per the germline V gene, CDR1 is DFQATT and CDR2 is SNEGSKA (reference sequence). The CDR3 is made up of 14 amino acids. The CDR3 reads CSAGDGGIHTEAFF. CDR3 DNA sequence: TGCAGTGCTGGGGACGGAGGAATTCACACTGAAGCTTTCTTT.

This clonotype was picked up many times. The rearrangement uses TRBV4-3 and TRBJ1-3, with D possibly matching TRBD1 (6 bases). Germline-derived CDR1 and CDR2 are LGHNA and YSLEER. This CDR3 spans 15 amino acids. V was shortened by 0 bases and J by 3 bases, with 9 bases between the two germline ends. CDR3 region: CASSQDWGLGNTIYF. CDR3 sequence (DNA): TGCGCCAGCAGCCAAGATTGGGGGCTTGGAAACACCATATATTTT.

This clonotype was seen a handful of times. The genes are TRBV27 and TRBJ1-4; TRBD1 might be the D (6 bases). Germline V gene sequence: CDR1 MNHEY, CDR2 SMNVEV (reference sequence). The CDR3 loop spans 14 amino acids. V was trimmed by 4 bases and J by 4 bases, leaving 10 bases between them. CDR3 in DNA: TGTGCCAGCAGTTCAGGACAGATTAATGAAAAACTGTTTTTT. This sequence encodes CASSSGQINEKLFF.

At least ten counts were recorded for this clonotype. The rearrangement joins TRBV7-2 to TRBJ2-5; perhaps TRBD1 as D (5 bases). From germline, CDR1 is SGHTA and CDR2 FQGNSA. This CDR3 comprises 16 residues. The V end lost 5 bases, the J end lost 1 base, and 17 bases lay between the germline ends. The CDR3 protein is CASSNVDRAIQETQYF. Written as DNA, the CDR3 is TGTGCCAGCAGCAACGTTGACAGAGCAATCCAAGAGACCCAGTACTTC.

V and J are TRBV20-1 and TRBJ2-2, with D perhaps TRBD1 (5 bases). Trimming pared 1 base from V and 2 bases from J, leaving 8 bases between. This CDR3 comprises 14 residues. Per the germline V gene, CDR1 is DFQATT and CDR2 is SNEGSKA (reference sequence). The CDR3 region is CSARVQGNTGELFF. As DNA, the CDR3 is TGCAGTGCTAGAGTCCAGGGAAACACCGGGGAGCTGTTTTTT.

The V call is TRBV28, the J call TRBJ1-2; no firm D call. With 5 bases removed from V and 11 bases from J, the gap between germline ends came to 24 bases. This CDR3 region has 15 residues. Germline values: CDR1 MDHEN, CDR2 SYDVKM. In DNA form, the CDR3 reads TGTGCCAGCAGTCATACTAAATCCTTTATGAGTCTGTACACCTTC. This gives the protein CASSHTKSFMSLYTF.

This clonotype was counted at least ten times. J is TRBJ2-7 and V is TRBV20-1; 9 bases are shared with TRBD1. The CDR3 runs to 15 residues. V lost 0 bases and J lost 3; bases outside the gene matches: 6. CDR1 and CDR2 from the germline V gene are DFQATT and SNEGSKA (reference sequence). The CDR3, as DNA: TGCAGTGCTAGAGAACCGGGACAGGGTAGCTACGAGCAGTACTTC. Translating it yields CSAREPGQGSYEQYF.

This clonotype was counted between two and nine times. The V call is TRBV7-9, the J call TRBJ1-4; TRBD1 is a possible D gene (5 bases). The CDR3 contains 16 residues. Germline CDR1 is SEHNR and CDR2 is FQNEAQ (reference sequence). Between the trimmed V and J ends, which lost 5 bases and 0 bases, there was a span of 13 bases. The CDR3 region is CASSPRQTATNEKLFF. The CDR3 coding sequence is TGTGCCAGCAGCCCCAGACAGACTGCAACTAATGAAAAACTGTTTTTT.

The CDR3 region is CASRSALYTQYF. CDR3 sequence (DNA): TGTGCCAGCAGATCGGCCCTATATACGCAGTATTTT. This chain connects TRBV6-5 to TRBJ2-3; D call uncertain. V shed 6 bases and J shed 7 bases, with 11 bases lying between them. Per the germline V gene, CDR1 is MNHEY and CDR2 is SVGAGI. The CDR3 length is 12 residues.

There are many counts of this clonotype. The chain combines TRBV7-2 with TRBJ1-2; TRBD1 matches at 8 bases. V was pared by 3 bases and J by 4 bases, with 4 bases of the junction left unmatched. Germline V gives CDR1 SGHTA, CDR2 FQGNSA. The CDR3 is 14 residues long. CDR3 nucleotide sequence: TGTGCCAGCAGCTTTCAAGGACAGGGCTATGGCTACACCTTC. Protein: CASSFQGQGYGYTF. Full variable domain (rest looked up from reference TRBV7-2 and TRBJ1-2): GAGVSQSPSNKVTEKGKDVELRCDPISGHTALYWYRQSLGQGLEFLIYFQGNSAPDKSGLPSDRFSAERTGGSVSTLTIQRTQQEDSAVYLCASSFQGQGYGYTFGSGTRLTVV.